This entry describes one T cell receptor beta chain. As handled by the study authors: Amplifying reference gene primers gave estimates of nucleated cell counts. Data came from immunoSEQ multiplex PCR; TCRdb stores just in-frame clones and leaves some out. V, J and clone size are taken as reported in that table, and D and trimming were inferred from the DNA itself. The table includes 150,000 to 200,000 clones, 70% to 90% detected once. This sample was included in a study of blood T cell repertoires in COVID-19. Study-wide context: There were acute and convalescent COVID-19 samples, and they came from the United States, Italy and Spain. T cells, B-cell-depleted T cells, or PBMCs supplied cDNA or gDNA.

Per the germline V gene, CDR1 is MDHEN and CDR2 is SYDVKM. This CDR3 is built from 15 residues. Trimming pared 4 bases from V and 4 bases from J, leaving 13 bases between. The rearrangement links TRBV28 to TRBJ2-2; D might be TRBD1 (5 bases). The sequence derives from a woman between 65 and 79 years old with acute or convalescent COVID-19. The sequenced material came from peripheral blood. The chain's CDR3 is CASSSPSRVTGELFF. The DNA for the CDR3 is TGTGCCAGCAGTTCCCCGTCCAGGGTCACCGGGGAGCTGTTTTTT.